This T cell receptor (beta chain) was obtained from a study of metastatic and nonmetastatic thyroid tumors. Study overall: The study looked at repertoires side by side in blood and in tumor or nodule tissue from malignant and benign thyroid patients.

Not a single patient had been given any form of treatment at any point before undergoing thyroid surgery. As processed by the authors: Differences in CDR3 between clinicopathological groups were drawn on to build a classifier intended to discriminate distant-metastatic papillary thyroid cancer patients. TCRdb re-called the PCR reads with MiXCR. The V and J calls reflect TCRdb's pipeline rather than the authors' work. The table lists approximately 21,000 clones, more than 20% of them singletons. V was clipped by 3 bases and J by 2 bases; unmatched bases: 9. The CDR3 spans 15 residues. Germline V gene sequence: CDR1 DFQATT, CDR2 SNEGSKA (reference sequence). Notes on the study in general: Relative to benign nodules, malignant thyroid tumors were reportedly characterized by significantly elevated TCR beta diversity in blood and tumor.

This clone has only a few counts. Its antigen is unidentified. The receptor's source is a male donor with papillary thyroid cancer or a benign thyroid nodule (not recorded which). Some clones in this sample may be carry-over from other donors' samples. This chain uses TRBV20-1 with TRBJ2-5; 7 bases map to TRBD2. The sequencing input was blood. The CDR3 sequence: CSARDRGVTQETQYF. CDR3 DNA sequence: TGCAGTGCTAGGGACCGGGGGGTCACACAAGAGACCCAGTACTTC.